The 11 T cell receptor beta chains below all came from one sample that was sequenced in a study of T-cell reconstitution after alpha-beta-depleted transplantation in children. Unique molecular identifiers were built into the TCRbeta library. TCRdb reanalysed the PCR reads using MiXCR and keeps one entry per CDR3 protein. The table has some 100,000 distinct CDR3 sequences, 15% to 17% seen once; the top ten hold around a fifth. The sequences come from PBMCs, mostly from graft donor cells, collected 180 days after TCRalphabeta/CD19-depleted stem cell transplant. The receptors here all came from a male patient aged 2 to 9 who had a stem cell transplant for acute lymphoblastic leukemia, so the T cells may come from the graft donor.

The V call is TRBV24-1, the J call TRBJ1-1; tentative D call: TRBD1 (6 bases). V dropped 12 bases and J dropped 6 bases, with 13 bases sitting between them. Germline CDR1 is KGHDR and CDR2 is SFDVKD. The CDR3 is 11 residues long. The CDR3 is CARGGGPEAFF. As DNA, the CDR3 is TGTGCCCGAGGGGGGGGGCCTGAAGCTTTCTTT.

This clonotype was detected a few times. The rearrangement uses TRBV11-3 and TRBJ2-7; D is unresolved. CDR3 length: 13 amino acids. Germline V gene sequence: CDR1 SGHNT, CDR2 YENEEA. With 0 bases removed from V and 6 bases from J, the gap between germline ends came to 9 bases. The CDR3 protein is CASSLDPSSEQYF. The CDR3 bases are TGTGCCAGCAGCTTAGATCCGTCTTCCGAGCAGTACTTC. Supplemented by reference TRBV11-3 and TRBJ2-7, the full variable domain reads EAGVVQSPRYKIIEKKQPVAFWCNPISGHNTLYWYLQNLGQGPELLIRYENEEAVDDSQLPKDRFSAERLKGVDSTLKIQPAELGDSAVYLCASSLDPSSEQYFGPGTRLTVT.

This clonotype was counted only a few times. This chain links TRBV10-3 with TRBJ2-2, with 9 bases aligning to TRBD2. After removal of 8 bases from V and 3 bases from J, the junction contained 16 bases not matched to a gene. Germline V gene sequence: CDR1 ENHRY, CDR2 SYGVKD. This CDR3 has 18 amino acids. The CDR3 bases are TGTGCCATCTCGTCCGGGCTAGCGGGGACCCTCGACACCGGGGAGCTGTTTTTT. This gives the protein CAISSGLAGTLDTGELFF.

This clonotype was counted at least ten times. The chain employs TRBV10-2 and TRBJ2-7; 7 nucleotides match TRBD1. V lost 2 bases, J lost 1 base, and 5 bases stayed unmatched. The germline V gene has CDR1 WSHSY and CDR2 SAAADI. There are 15 residues in the CDR3. DNA for the CDR3: TGCGCCAGCAGTGAGAGGGGCAGGGGGTCCTACGAGCAGTACTTC. Its translation is CASSERGRGSYEQYF.

This clonotype appeared a few times. V gene TRBV12-3 or TRBV12-4 combines with J gene TRBJ1-4, with a tentative D call TRBD1 (5 bases). The CDR3 is made up of 14 amino acids. V was trimmed by 6 bases and J by 8 bases, leaving 16 bases between them. The CDR3 coding sequence is TGTGCCAGCAGCCACAGGTCCCCGGGGGAAAAACTGTTTTTT. Protein sequence: CASSHRSPGEKLFF.

This clonotype appeared a few times. V usage is TRBV12-3 or TRBV12-4 and J usage is TRBJ2-7; D is uncertain. The V gene lost 2 bases and the J gene lost 2 bases, with 7 bases spanning the gap. There are 13 residues in the CDR3. The CDR3 sequence is CASSLSLPYEQYF. CDR3 in DNA: TGTGCCAGCAGTTTATCGCTTCCCTACGAGCAGTACTTC.

This chain links TRBV5-1 with TRBJ2-3, with D possibly being TRBD1 (6 bases). The CDR3 consists of 16 residues. Germline CDR1 is SGHRS and CDR2 is YFSETQ. Deletions cut 3 bases from V and 1 base from J, with 15 bases between. For the CDR3, the DNA is TGCGCCAGCAGCTACTACAGGGAAGGAGGCACAGATACGCAGTATTTT. As protein: CASSYYREGGTDTQYF.

This chain links TRBV5-1 with TRBJ2-1; 7 nucleotides match TRBD1. V lost 6 bases to trimming and J lost 8 bases; unmatched junction nucleotides: 5. This CDR3 spans 12 amino acids. Germline CDR1 is SGHRS and CDR2 is YFSETQ. The DNA of the CDR3 is TGCGCCAGCACCGACAGGGTCGATGAGCAGTTCTTC. Amino acid sequence: CASTDRVDEQFF.

This clonotype has ten or more counts. The V gene is TRBV7-2, the J gene TRBJ2-3; D is tentatively TRBD1 or TRBD2 (5 bases each). The CDR3 covers 15 residues. With 5 bases removed from V and 1 base from J, the gap between germline ends came to 13 bases. The germline gives CDR1 SGHTA, CDR2 FQGNSA. The CDR3 nucleotides read TGTGCCAGCAGCCCCATATTGGGGGGCACAGATACGCAGTATTTT. This codes for CASSPILGGTDTQYF.

This chain joins TRBV21-1 and TRBJ2-2; TRBD2 was called by the table and not checked on the DNA. TRBV21-1 is termed a pseudogene. This CDR3 contains 15 residues. CDR3: CASSKLRGIPGELFF. The CDR3 bases are TGTGCCAGCAGCAAATTAAGAGGGATTCCCGGGGAGCTGTTTTTT.

The chain is built from TRBV6-2 or TRBV6-3 and TRBJ2-7, with D possibly called TRBD1 or TRBD2 (5 bases each). Germline V gene lookup returns CDR1 MNHEY and CDR2 SVGEGT. The CDR3 has 17 amino acids. V was pared by 6 bases and J by 0 bases, with 21 bases between. CDR3 residues: CASSYGGLGVNSYEQYF. The CDR3 DNA follows: TGTGCCAGCAGCTATGGGGGATTGGGGGTCAACTCCTACGAGCAGTACTTC.